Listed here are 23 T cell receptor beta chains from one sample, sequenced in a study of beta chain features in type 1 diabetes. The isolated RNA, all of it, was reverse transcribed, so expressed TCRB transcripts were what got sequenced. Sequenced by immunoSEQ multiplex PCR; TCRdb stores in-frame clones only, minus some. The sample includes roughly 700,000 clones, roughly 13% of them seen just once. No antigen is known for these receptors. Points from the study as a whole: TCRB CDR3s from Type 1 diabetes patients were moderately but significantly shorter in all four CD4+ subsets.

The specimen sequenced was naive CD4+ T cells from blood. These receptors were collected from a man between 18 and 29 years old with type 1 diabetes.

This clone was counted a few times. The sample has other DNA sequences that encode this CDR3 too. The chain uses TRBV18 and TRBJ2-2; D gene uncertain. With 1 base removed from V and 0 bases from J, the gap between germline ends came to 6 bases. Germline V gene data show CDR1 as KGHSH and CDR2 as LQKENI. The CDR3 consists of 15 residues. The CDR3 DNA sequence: TGTGCCAGCTCACCACAGGGCCCGAACACCGGGGAGCTGTTTTTT. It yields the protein CASSPQGPNTGELFF. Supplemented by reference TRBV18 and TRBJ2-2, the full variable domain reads NAGVMQNPRHLVRRRGQEARLRCSPMKGHSHVYWYRQLPEEGLKFMVYLQKENIIDESGMPKERFSAEFPKEGPSILRIQQVVRGDSAAYFCASSPQGPNTGELFFGEGSRLTVL.

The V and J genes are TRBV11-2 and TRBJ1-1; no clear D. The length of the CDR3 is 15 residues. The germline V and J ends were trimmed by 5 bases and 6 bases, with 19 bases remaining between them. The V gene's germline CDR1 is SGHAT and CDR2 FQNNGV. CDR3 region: CASSLGIRVVAEAFF. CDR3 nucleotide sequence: TGTGCCAGCAGCCTAGGTATTCGGGTCGTCGCTGAAGCTTTCTTT.

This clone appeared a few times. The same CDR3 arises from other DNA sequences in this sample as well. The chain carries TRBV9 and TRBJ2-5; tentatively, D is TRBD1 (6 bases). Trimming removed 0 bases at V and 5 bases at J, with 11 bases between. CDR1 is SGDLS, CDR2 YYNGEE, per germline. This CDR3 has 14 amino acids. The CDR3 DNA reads TGTGCCAGCAGCGTAGTCGGGCAGGGGGAGACCCAGTACTTC. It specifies CASSVVGQGETQYF. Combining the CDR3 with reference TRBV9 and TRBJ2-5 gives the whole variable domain DSGVTQTPKHLITATGQRVTLRCSPRSGDLSVYWYQQSLDQGLQFLIQYYNGEERAKGNILERFSAQQFPDLHSELNLSSLELGDSALYFCASSVVGQGETQYFGPGTRLLVL.

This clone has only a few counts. The CDR3 DNA sequence: TGCGCCAGCAGCTTTACAGGGACCGGAGGCACAGATACGCAGTATTTT. It is translated as CASSFTGTGGTDTQYF. V and J are TRBV5-1 and TRBJ2-3, with a possible D match to TRBD1 (6 bases). V was clipped by 2 bases and J by 1 base, with 14 bases between them. This CDR3 contains 16 residues. Germline CDR1 is SGHRS and CDR2 is YFSETQ.

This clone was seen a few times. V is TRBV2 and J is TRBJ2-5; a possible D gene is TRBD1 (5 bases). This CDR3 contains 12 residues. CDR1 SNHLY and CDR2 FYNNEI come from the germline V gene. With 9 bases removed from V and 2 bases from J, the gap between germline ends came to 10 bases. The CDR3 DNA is TGTGCCAGAGGACATGGACAAGAGACCCAGTACTTC. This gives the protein CARGHGQETQYF.

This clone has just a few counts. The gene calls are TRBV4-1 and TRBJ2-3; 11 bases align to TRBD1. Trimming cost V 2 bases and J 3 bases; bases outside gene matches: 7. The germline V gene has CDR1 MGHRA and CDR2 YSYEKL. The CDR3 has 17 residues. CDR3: CASSQLTGTGGTDTQYF. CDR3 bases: TGCGCCAGCAGCCAATTAACCGGGACAGGGGGGACAGATACGCAGTATTTT.

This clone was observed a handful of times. In DNA form, the CDR3 reads TGTGCCAGCAGCTCACTAGCGGGGACTACCTACAATGAGCAGTTCTTC. It is translated as CASSSLAGTTYNEQFF. This chain connects TRBV5-4 to TRBJ2-1, with 10 nucleotides matching TRBD2. CDR1 is SGHNT and CDR2 is YYREEE in the germline V gene (reference sequence). The CDR3 extends over 16 amino acids. Trimming took 3 bases from V and 2 from J; bases not matched to a gene: 5.

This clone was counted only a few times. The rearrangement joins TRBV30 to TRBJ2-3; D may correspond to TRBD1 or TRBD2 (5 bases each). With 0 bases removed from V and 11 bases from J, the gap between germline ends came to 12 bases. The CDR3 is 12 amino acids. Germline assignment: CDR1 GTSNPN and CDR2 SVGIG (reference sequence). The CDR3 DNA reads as TGTGCCTGGAGTGTACCAGGGACGCGGCAGTATTTT. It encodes CAWSVPGTRQYF.

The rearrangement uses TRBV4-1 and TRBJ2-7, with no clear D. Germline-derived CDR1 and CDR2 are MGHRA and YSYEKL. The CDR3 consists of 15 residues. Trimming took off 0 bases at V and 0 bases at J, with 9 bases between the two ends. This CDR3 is CASSQDQPVSYEQYF. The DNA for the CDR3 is TGCGCCAGCAGCCAAGATCAGCCGGTCTCCTACGAGCAGTACTTC.

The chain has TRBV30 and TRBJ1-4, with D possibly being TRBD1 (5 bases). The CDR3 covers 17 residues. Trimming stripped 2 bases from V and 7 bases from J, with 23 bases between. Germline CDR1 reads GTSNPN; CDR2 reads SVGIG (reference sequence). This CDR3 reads CAWSISGPPFVVEKLFF. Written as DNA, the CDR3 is TGTGCCTGGAGTATTTCGGGGCCCCCTTTTGTTGTTGAAAAACTGTTTTTT.

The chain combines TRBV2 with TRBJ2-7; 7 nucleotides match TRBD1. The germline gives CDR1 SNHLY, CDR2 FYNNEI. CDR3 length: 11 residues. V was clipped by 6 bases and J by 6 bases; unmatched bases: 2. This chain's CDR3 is CASSTGVEQYF. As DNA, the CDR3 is TGTGCCAGCAGCACAGGGGTCGAGCAGTACTTC.

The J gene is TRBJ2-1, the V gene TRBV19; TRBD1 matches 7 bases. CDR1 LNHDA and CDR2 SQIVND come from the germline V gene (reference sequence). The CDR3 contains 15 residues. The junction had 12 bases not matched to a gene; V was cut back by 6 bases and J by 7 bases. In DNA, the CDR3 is TGTGCCAGTAGCTCAACGGGACAGTCCCGTAATGAGCAGTTCTTC. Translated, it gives CASSSTGQSRNEQFF.

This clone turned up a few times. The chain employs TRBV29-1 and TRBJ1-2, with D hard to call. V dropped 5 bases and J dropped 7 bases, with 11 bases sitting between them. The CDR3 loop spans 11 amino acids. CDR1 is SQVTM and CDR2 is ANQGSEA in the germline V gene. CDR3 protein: CSVTSLRGYTF. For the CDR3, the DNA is TGCAGCGTTACATCTTTGCGTGGCTACACCTTC. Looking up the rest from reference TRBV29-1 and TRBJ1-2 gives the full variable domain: SAVISQKPSRDICQRGTSLTIQCQVDSQVTMMFWYRQQPGQSLTLIATANQGSEATYESGFVIDKFPISRPNLTFSTLTVSNMSPEDSSIYLCSVTSLRGYTFGSGTRLTVV.

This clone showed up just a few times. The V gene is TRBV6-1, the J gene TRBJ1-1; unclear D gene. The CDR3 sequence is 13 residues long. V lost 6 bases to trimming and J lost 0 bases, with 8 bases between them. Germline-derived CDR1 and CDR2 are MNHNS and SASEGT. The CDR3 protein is CASRLEVNTEAFF. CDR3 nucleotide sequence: TGTGCCAGCAGGTTAGAGGTGAACACTGAAGCTTTCTTT.

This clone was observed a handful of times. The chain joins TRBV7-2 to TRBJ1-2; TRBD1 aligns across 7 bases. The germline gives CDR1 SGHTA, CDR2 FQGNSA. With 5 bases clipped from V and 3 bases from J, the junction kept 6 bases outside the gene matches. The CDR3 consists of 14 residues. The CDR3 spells CASSPTGRDYGYTF. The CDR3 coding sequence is TGTGCCAGCAGCCCGACAGGGAGGGACTATGGCTACACCTTC. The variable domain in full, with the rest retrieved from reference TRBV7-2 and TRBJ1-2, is GAGVSQSPSNKVTEKGKDVELRCDPISGHTALYWYRQSLGQGLEFLIYFQGNSAPDKSGLPSDRFSAERTGGSVSTLTIQRTQQEDSAVYLCASSPTGRDYGYTFGSGTRLTVV.

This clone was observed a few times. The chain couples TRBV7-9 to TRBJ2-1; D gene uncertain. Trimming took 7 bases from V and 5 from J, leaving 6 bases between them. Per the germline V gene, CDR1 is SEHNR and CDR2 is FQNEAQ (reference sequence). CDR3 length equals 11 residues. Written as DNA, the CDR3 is TGTGCCAGCACTATGAACAATGAGCAGTTCTTC. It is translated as CASTMNNEQFF.

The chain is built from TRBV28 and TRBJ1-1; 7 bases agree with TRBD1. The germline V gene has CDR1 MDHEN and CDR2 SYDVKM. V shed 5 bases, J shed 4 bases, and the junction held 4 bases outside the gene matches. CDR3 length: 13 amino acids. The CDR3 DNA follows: TGTGCCAGCAGTCTTCGACAGGGCACTGAAGCTTTCTTT. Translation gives CASSLRQGTEAFF.

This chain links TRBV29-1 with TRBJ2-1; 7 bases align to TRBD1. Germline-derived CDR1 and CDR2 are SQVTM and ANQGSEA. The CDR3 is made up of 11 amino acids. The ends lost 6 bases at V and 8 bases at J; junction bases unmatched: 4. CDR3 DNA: TGCAGCGTGGGCCAGGGGGATGAGCAGTTCTTC. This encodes CSVGQGDEQFF.

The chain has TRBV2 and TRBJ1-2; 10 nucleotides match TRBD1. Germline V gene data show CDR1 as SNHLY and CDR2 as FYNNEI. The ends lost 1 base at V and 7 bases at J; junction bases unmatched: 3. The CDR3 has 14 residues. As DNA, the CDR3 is TGTGCCAGCAGTGAAGACGGGACAGGGGCTGGCTACACCTTC. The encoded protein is CASSEDGTGAGYTF.

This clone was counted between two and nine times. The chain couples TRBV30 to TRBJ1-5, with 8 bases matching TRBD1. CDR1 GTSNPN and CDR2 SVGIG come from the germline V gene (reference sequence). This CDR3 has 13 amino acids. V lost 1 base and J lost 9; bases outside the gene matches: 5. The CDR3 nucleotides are TGTGCCTGGAGTGGACAGGGGCATCCGCCCCAGCATTTT. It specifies CAWSGQGHPPQHF. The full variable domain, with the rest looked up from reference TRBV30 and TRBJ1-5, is SQTIHQWPATLVQPVGSPLSLECTVEGTSNPNLYWYRQAAGRGLQLLFYSVGIGQISSEVPQNLSASRPQDRQFILSSKKLLLSDSGFYLCAWSGQGHPPQHFGDGTRLSIL.

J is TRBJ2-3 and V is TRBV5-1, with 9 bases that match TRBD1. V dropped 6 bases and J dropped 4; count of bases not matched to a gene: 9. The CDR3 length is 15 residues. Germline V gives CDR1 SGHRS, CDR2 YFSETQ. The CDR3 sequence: CASNPGTGRSDTQYF. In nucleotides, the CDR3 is TGCGCCAGCAATCCCGGGACAGGGCGCTCAGATACGCAGTATTTT.

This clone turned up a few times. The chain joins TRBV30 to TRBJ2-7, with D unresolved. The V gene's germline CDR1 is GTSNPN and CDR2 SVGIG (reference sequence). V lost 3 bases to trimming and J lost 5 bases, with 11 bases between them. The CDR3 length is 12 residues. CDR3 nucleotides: TGTGCCTGGAGAGGGTGGCAGCACGAGCAGTACTTC. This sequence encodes CAWRGWQHEQYF.

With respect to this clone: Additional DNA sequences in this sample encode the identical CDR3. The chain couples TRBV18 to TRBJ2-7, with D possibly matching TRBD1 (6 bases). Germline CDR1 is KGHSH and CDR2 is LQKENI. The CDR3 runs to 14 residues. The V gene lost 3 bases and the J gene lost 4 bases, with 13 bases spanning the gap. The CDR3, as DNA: TGTGCCAGCTCACCCAGGACAGACAGTTACGAGCAGTACTTC. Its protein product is CASSPRTDSYEQYF.